The sequence of this TCR beta chain was determined in a study of T-cell reconstitution after alpha-beta-depleted transplantation in children. This clonotype was observed at least ten times. What it binds is not known. The CDR3 is 14 amino acids. The trim removed 4 bases at V and 5 bases at J, leaving 7 bases unmatched. The germline V gene encodes CDR1 DFQATT and CDR2 SNEGSKA (reference sequence). General study results and limits: Among T cells one year after transplant, newly produced cells accounted for most counts and diversity. Several hundred expanded graft clones reportedly were the source of alpha-beta T cells about two months after transplant. In some patients, recipient T cells and intrathymic progenitors surviving conditioning explained high day-60 diversity.

Molecular barcoding with unique molecular identifiers was used for the TCRbeta library. TCRdb analysed the PCR reads with MiXCR anew, one entry per CDR3 protein. The sample shows 550,000 to 600,000 distinct CDR3 sequences, more than 20% of them seen only once. The chain carries TRBV20-1 and TRBJ1-1; 10 bases match TRBD1. This receptor was taken from a boy in the first two years of life who had a stem cell transplant for acute myeloid leukemia, so the T cells may come from the graft donor. Sequenced here: PBMCs, mostly from graft donor cells, sampled 360 days after TCRalphabeta/CD19-depleted stem cell transplant. For the CDR3, the DNA is TGCAGTGCTACTTACCGGGACAGGGGTACTGAAGCTTTCTTT. Protein sequence: CSATYRDRGTEAFF.